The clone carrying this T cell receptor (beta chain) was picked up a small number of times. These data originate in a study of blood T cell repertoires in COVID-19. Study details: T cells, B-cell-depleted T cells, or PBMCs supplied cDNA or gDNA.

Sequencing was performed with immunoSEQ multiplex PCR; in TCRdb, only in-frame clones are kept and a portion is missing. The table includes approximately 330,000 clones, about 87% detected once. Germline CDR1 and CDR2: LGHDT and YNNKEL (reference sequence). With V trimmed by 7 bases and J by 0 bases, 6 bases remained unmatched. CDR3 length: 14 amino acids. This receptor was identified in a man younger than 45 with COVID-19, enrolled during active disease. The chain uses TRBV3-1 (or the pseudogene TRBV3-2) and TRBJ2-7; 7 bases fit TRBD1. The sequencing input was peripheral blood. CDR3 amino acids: CASTRQGSSYEQYF. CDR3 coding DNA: TGTGCCAGCACCCGACAGGGCAGCTCCTACGAGCAGTACTTC.